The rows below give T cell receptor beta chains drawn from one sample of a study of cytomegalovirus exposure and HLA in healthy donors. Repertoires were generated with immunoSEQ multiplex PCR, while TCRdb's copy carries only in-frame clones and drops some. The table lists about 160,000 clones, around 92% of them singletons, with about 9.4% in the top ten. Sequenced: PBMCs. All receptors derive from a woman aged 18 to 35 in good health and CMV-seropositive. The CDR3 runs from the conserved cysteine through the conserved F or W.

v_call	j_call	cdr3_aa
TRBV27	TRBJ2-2	CASSRGVSNTGELFF
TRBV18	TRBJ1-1	CASSTTEFTEAFF
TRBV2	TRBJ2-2	CASSEGLAEAGELFF
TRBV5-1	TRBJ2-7	CASSPLTDYEQYF
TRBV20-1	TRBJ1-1	CSAPGTLEAFF
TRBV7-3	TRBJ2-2	CASSLIHPGGELFF
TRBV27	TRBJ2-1	CASSFAVGSHNEQFF
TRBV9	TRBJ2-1	CASSFSGRVNEQFF
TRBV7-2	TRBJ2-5	CASTLAGETQYF
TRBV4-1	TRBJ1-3	CASSQVRGNSGNTIYF
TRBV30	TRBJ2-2	CAWSVLHTGELFF
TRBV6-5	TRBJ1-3	CASRVGQFSGNTIYF
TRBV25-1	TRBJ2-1	CASRYYNEQFF
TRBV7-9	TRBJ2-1	CASSSRQGLAGDNEQFF
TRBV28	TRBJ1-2	CASRTGVGEYGYTF
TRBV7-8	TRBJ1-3	CASSLGTYGNTIYF
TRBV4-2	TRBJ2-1	CASSQDPAGGYEQFF
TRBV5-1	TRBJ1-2	CASSPGVGGRGYTF
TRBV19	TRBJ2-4	CASSIDDQRRGIQYF
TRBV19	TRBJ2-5	CACSNSPGETQYF
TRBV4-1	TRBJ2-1	CASSQRGEGTRTYNEQFF
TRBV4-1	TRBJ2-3	CASSLRTGFTDTQYF
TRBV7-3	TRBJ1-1	CASSLMGTLNTEAFF
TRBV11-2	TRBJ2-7	CASRTSGSYEQYF
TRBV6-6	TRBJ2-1	CASSFFQGGDEQFF
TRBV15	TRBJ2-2	CATSRGLLANTGELFF
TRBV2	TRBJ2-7	CASNFDRASYEQYF
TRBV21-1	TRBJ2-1	CASSYPTGAPSSSYNEQFF
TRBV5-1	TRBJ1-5	CASSEGLNQPQHF
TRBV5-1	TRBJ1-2	CASRPHTGIYGYTF
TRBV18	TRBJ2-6	CASSPFDRVDGANVLTF
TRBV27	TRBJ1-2	CASSPSGQGVFRGGYTF
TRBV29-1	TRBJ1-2	CSVAIGTGFDYGYTF
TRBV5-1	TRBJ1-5	CASSEGQINQPQHF
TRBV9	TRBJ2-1	CASSVGGPSGQTFF
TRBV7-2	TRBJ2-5	CASSLEGAEETQYF
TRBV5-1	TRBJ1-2	CASSDVPGGGGDYGYTF
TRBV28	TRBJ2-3	CASSPLQGPDTQYF
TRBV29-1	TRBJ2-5	CSVEEGGKETQYF
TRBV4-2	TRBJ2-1	CASSPRTDYNEQFF
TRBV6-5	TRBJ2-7	CASRSQGQGYF
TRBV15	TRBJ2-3	CATSRVGGYGVGDTQYF
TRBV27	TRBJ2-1	CASSPLGSVYNEQFF
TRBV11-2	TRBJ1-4	CATRTATNEKLFF
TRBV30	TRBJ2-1	CAWSVQRGRSSYNEQFF
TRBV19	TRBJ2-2	CASSTTIQANTGELFF
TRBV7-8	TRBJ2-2	CATKPRARGLGSGELFF
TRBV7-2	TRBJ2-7	CASSPLSGTYEQYF
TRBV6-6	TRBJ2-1	CASSYTGRNDEQFF
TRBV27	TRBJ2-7	CATAQGGQQYEQYF
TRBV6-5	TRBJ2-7	CASRGPGQGSYEQYF
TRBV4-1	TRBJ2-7	CASSQTGTGKYEQYF